The clone carrying this T cell receptor (beta chain) has a count of ten or more. V dropped 6 bases and J dropped 4 bases, with 18 bases sitting between them. CDR1 is MNHEY, CDR2 SVGAGI, per germline. This CDR3 region has 15 residues. This entry is derived from a study of early T cells in non-severe SARS-CoV-2 infection. From the 5' RACE reads, TCRdb called clonotypes with MiXCR, one entry per CDR3 protein. Among more than 65,000 distinct CDR3 sequences, about 4.6% were seen once, and the ten largest hold 3% to 4%. The chain uses TRBV6-5 and TRBJ1-2; possible D gene TRBD1, 5 bases. The specimen was whole blood, collected at baseline. The sequence derives from an adult who was a healthcare worker with PCR-confirmed SARS-CoV-2 infection or an uninfected control (not recorded which). The donor label of this sample is uncertain. CDR3 protein: CASRRRDGVLYGYTF. The DNA for the CDR3 is TGTGCCAGCAGACGGAGGGACGGGGTTCTCTATGGCTACACCTTC.